A few counts support the clone carrying this TCR beta chain. The sample originates from a study of T-cell reconstitution after alpha-beta-depleted transplantation in children. Germline-derived CDR1 and CDR2 are KGHDR and SFDVKD. Trimming took off 5 bases at V and 7 bases at J, with 8 bases between the two ends. The CDR3 length is 12 residues. Library preparation (for TCRbeta) was performed with unique molecular identifiers. A single record per CDR3 protein comes from TCRdb applying MiXCR to the PCR reads. The sample includes about 480,000 distinct CDR3 sequences, about 12% of them seen just once. The chain has TRBV24-1 and TRBJ1-5; D is ambiguous. The source was PBMCs from the stem cell graft donor, collected from the stem cell graft. This TCR came from a human donor who donated a stem cell graft to a child with combined immunodeficiency. CDR3 bases: TGTGCCACCAGTGCGCGGGGACAGCCCCAGCATTTT. Amino acids: CATSARGQPQHF.